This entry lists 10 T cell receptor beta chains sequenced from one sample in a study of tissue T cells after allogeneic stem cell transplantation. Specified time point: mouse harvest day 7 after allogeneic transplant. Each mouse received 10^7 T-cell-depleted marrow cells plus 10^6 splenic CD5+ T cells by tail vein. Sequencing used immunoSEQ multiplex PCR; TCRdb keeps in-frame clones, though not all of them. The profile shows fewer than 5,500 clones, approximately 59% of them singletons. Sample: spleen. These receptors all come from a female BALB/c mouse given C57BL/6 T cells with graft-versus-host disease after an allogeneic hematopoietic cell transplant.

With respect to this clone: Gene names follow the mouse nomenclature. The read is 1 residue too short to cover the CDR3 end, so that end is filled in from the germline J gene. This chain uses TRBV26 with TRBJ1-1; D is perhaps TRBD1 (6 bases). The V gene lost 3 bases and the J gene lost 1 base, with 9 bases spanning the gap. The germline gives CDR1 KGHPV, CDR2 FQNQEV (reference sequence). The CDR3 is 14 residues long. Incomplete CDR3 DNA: TGTGCCAGCAGTCTCCAGGGGAGGAACACAGAAGTCTTC. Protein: CASSLQGRNTEVF. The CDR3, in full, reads CASSLQGRNTEVFF.

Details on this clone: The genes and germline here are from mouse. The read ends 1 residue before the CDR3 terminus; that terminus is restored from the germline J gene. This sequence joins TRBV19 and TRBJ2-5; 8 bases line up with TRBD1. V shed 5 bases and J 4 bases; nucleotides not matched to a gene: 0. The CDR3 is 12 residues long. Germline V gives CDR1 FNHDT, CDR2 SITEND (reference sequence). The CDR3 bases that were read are TGTGCCAGCAGACAGGGGGAAGACACCCAGTAC. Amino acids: CASRQGEDTQY. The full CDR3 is CASRQGEDTQYF.

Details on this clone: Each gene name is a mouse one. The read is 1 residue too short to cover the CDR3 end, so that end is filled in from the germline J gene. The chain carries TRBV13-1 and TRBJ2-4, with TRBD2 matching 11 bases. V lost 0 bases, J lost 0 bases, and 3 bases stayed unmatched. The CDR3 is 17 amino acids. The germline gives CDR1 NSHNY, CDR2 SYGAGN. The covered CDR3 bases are TGTGCCAGCAGTGATGCACTGGGGGGGCCTAGTCAAAACACCTTGTAC. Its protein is CASSDALGGPSQNTLY. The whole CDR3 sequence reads CASSDALGGPSQNTLYF.

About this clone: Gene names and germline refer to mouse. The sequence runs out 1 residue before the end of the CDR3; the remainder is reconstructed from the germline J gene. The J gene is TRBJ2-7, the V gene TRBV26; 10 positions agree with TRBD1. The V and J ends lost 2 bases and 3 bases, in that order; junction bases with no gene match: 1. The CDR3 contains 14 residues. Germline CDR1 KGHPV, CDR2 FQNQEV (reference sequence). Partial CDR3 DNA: TGTGCCAGCAGTCTGGGGACAGGGGTCTATGAACAGTAC. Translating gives CASSLGTGVYEQY. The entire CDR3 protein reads CASSLGTGVYEQYF.

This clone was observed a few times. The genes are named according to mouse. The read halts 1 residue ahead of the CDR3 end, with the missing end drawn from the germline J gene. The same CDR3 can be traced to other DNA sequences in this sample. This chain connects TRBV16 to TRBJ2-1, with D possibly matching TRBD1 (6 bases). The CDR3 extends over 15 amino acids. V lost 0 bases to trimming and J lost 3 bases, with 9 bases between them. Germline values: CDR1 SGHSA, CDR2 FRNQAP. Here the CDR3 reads CASSLEGHPYAEQFF. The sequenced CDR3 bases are TGTGCAAGCAGCTTAGAGGGACACCCCTATGCTGAGCAGTTC.

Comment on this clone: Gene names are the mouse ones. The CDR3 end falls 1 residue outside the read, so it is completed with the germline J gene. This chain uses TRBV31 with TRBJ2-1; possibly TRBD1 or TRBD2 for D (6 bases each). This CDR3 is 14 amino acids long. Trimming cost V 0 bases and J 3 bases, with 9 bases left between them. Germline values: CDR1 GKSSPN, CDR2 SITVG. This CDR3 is CAWSLEGGYAEQFF. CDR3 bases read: TGTGCCTGGAGTCTAGAGGGGGGCTATGCTGAGCAGTTC.

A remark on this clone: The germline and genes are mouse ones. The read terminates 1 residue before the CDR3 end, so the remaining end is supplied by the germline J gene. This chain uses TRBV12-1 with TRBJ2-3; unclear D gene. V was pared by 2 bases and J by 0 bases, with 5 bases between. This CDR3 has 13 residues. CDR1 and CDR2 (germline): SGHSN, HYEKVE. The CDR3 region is CASSPGSAETLYF. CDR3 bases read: TGTGCCAGCTCTCCCGGTAGTGCAGAAACGCTGTAT.

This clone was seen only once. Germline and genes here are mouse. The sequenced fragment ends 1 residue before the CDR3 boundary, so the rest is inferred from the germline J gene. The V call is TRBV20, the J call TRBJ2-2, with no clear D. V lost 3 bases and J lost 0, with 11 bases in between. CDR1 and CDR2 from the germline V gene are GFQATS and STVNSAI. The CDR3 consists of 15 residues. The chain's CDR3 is CGASRQASNTGQLYF. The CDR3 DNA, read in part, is TGTGGTGCTAGCAGGCAGGCCTCAAACACCGGGCAGCTCTAC.

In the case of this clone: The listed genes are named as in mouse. This CDR3 is CARGRQFSNERLFF. The covered CDR3 bases are TGTGCCAGGGGGAGGCAGTTTTCCAACGAAAGATTATTT. The gene calls are TRBV3 and TRBJ1-4; D not resolved. Read data end 1 residue before the CDR3 end; the end is taken from the germline J gene. V lost 9 bases to trimming and J lost 0 bases, with 11 bases between them. The CDR3 is 14 amino acids. CDR1 is SNHLY and CDR2 is FYNGKV in the germline V gene (reference sequence).

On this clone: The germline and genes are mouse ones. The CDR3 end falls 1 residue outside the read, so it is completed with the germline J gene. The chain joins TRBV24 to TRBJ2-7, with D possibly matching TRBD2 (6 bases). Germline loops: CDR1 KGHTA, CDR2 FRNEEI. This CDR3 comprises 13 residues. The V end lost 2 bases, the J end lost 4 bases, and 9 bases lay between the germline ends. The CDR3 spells CASSLPGEYEQYF. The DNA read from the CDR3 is TGTGCCAGCAGTCTGCCTGGGGAGTATGAACAGTAC.